This T cell receptor beta chain was captured in a study of CDR3 diversity in severe acne. The CDR3 is 14 residues long. V trimming: 6 bases; J trimming: 8 bases; junction bases outside the gene matches: 6. The germline gives CDR1 DFQATT, CDR2 SNEGSKA (reference sequence). TCRdb fed the PCR reads into MiXCR, producing one record per CDR3 protein. The sample shows around 100,000 distinct CDR3 sequences, 51% of them seen only once. Material for sequencing was blood. The rearrangement links TRBV20-1 to TRBJ2-1, with TRBD2 matching 14 bases. The receptor was isolated from a male donor with acne. As DNA, the CDR3 is TGCAGTGCCACGACTAGCGGGAGGGGTGATGAGCAGTTCTTC. Translated: CSATTSGRGDEQFF.